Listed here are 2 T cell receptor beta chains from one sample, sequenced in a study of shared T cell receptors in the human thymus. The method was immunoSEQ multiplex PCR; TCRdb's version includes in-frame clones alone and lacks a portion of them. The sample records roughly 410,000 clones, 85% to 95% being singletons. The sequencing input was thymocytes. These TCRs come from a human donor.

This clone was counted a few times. The CDR3 here is CASSPPGGRPGQPQHF. The CDR3 nucleotides are TGTGCCAGCAGTCCCCCGGGGGGGAGGCCGGGGCAGCCCCAGCATTTT. V gene TRBV27 combines with J gene TRBJ1-5, with D perhaps matching TRBD1 (5 bases). There are 16 residues in the CDR3. V shed 5 bases and J shed 7 bases, with 21 bases lying between them. Per the germline V gene, CDR1 is MNHEY and CDR2 is SMNVEV (reference sequence).

CDR3 sequence: CATSRGSGGIPDTQYF. The CDR3 DNA follows: TGTGCCACCAGCAGAGGCTCGGGAGGAATCCCAGATACGCAGTATTTT. V is TRBV15 and J is TRBJ2-3; 7 bases are shared with TRBD2. V lost 1 base to trimming and J lost 4 bases; unmatched junction nucleotides: 8. CDR3 length: 16 amino acids. Germline V lookup: CDR1 LNHNV, CDR2 YYDKDF (reference sequence).